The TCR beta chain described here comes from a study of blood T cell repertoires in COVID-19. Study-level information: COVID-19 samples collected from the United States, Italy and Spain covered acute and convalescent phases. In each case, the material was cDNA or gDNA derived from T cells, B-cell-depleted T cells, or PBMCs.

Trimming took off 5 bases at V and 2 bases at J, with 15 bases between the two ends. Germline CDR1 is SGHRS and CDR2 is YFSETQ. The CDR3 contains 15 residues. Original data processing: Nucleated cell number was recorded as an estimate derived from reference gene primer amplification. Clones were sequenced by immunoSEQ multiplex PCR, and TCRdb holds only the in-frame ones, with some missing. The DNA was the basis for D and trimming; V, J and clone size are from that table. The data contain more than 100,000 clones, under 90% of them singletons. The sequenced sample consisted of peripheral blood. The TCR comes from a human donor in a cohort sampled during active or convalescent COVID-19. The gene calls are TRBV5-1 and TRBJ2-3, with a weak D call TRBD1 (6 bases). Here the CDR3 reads CASSTTGDLTDTQYF. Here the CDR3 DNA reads TGCGCCAGCAGTACGACAGGAGACCTCACAGATACGCAGTATTTT. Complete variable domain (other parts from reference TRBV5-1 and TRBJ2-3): KAGVTQTPRYLIKTRGQQVTLSCSPISGHRSVSWYQQTPGQGLQFLFEYFSETQRNKGNFPGRFSGRQFSNSRSEMNVSTLELGDSALYLCASSTTGDLTDTQYFGPGTRLTVL.